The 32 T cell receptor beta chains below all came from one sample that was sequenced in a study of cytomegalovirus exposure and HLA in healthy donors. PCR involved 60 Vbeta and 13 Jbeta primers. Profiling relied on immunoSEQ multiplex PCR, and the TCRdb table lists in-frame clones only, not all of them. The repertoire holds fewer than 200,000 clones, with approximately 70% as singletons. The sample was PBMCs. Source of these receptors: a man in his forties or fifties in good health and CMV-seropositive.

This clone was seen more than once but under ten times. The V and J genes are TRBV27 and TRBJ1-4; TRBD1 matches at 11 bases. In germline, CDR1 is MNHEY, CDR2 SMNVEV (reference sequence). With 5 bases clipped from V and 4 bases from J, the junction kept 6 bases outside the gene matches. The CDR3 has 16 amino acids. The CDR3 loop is CASSLGQGAGNEKLFF. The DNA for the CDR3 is TGTGCCAGCAGTCTCGGACAGGGGGCTGGTAATGAAAAACTGTTTTTT. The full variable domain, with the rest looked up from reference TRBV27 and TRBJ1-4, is EAQVTQNPRYLITVTGKKLTVTCSQNMNHEYMSWYRQDPGLGLRQIYYSMNVEVTDKGDVPEGYKVSRKEKRNFPLILESPSPNQTSLYFCASSLGQGAGNEKLFFGSGTQLSVL.

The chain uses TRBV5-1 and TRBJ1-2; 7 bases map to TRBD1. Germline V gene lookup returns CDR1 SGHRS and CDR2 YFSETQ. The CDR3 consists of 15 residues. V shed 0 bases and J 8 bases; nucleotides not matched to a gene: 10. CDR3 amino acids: CASSLALGGGEGYTF. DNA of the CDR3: TGCGCCAGCAGCTTGGCCCTCGGAGGGGGCGAGGGCTACACCTTC.

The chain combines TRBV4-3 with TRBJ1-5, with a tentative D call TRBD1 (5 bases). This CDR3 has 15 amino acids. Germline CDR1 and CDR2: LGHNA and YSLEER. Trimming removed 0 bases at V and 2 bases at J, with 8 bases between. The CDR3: CASSQEARGNQPQHF. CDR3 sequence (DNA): TGCGCCAGCAGCCAAGAAGCCAGGGGCAATCAGCCCCAGCATTTT.

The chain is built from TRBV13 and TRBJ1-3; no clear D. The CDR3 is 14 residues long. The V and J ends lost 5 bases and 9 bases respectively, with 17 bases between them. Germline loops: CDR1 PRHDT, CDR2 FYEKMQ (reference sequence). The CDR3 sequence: CASSTGRREGTIYF. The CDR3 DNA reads TGTGCCAGCAGCACCGGACGGCGGGAGGGCACCATATATTTT.

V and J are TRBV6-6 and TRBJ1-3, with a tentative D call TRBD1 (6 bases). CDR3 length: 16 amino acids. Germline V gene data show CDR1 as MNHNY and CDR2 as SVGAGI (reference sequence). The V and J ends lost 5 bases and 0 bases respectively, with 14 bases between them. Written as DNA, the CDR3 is TGTGCCAGCAGTCGAGGGGGATTTTACTCTGGAAACACCATATATTTT. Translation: CASSRGGFYSGNTIYF.

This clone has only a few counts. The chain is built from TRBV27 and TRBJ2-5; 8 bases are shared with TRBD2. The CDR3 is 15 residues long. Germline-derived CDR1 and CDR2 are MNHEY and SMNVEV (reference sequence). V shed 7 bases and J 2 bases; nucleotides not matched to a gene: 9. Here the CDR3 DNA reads TGTGCCAGCAAAAGGGGCGGGGGGAGACAAGAGACCCAGTACTTC. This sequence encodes CASKRGGGRQETQYF.

As DNA, the CDR3 is TGCAGCGTTAAGGACACACCGTCCTACGAGCAGTACTTC. It codes for CSVKDTPSYEQYF. The chain is built from TRBV29-1 and TRBJ2-7; tentative D call: TRBD1 (5 bases). V was clipped by 5 bases and J by 1 base, with 12 bases between them. The CDR3 is 13 amino acids. The germline V gene has CDR1 SQVTM and CDR2 ANQGSEA.

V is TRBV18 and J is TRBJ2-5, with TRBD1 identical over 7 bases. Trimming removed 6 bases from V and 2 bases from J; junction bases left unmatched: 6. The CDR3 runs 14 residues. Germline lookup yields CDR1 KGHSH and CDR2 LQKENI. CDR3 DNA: TGTGCCAGCTCTCATCCGGGACAGCAAGAGACCCAGTACTTC. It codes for CASSHPGQQETQYF. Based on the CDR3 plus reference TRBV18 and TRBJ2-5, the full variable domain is NAGVMQNPRHLVRRRGQEARLRCSPMKGHSHVYWYRQLPEEGLKFMVYLQKENIIDESGMPKERFSAEFPKEGPSILRIQQVVRGDSAAYFCASSHPGQQETQYFGPGTRLLVL.

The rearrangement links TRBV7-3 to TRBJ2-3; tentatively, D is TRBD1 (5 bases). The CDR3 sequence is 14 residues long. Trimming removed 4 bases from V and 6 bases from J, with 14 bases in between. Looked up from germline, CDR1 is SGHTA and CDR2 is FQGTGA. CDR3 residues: CASSSLGPSDTQYF. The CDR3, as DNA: TGTGCCAGCAGCTCCCTGGGGCCGTCGGATACGCAGTATTTT.

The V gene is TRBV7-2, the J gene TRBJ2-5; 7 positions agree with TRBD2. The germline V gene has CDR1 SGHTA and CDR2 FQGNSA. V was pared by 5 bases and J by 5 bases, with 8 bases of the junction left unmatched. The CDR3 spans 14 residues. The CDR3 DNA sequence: TGTGCCAGCAGCCCCCAACCCGGGGGGGAGACCCAGTACTTC. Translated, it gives CASSPQPGGETQYF. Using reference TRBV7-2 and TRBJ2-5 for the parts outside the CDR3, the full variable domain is GAGVSQSPSNKVTEKGKDVELRCDPISGHTALYWYRQSLGQGLEFLIYFQGNSAPDKSGLPSDRFSAERTGGSVSTLTIQRTQQEDSAVYLCASSPQPGGETQYFGPGTRLLVL.

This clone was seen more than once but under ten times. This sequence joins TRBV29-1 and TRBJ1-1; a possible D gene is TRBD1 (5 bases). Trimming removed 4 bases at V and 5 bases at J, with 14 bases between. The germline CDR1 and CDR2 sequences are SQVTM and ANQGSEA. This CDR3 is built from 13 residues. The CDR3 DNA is TGCAGCGTTGGCGGGACCGGGGGAACTGAAGCTTTCTTT. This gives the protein CSVGGTGGTEAFF.

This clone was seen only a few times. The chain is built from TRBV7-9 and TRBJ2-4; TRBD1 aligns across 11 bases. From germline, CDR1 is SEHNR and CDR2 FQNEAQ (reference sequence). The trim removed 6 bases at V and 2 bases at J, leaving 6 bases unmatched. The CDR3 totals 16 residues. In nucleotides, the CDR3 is TGTGCCAGCAGTTCCGGACAGGGGGCGTCCAAAAACATTCAGTACTTC. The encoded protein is CASSSGQGASKNIQYF.

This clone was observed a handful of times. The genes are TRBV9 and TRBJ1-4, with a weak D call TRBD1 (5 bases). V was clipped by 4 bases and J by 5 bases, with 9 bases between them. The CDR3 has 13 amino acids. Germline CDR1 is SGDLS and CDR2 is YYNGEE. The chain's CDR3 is CASSPGLNEKLFF. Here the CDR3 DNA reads TGTGCCAGCAGCCCGGGACTGAATGAAAAACTGTTTTTT.

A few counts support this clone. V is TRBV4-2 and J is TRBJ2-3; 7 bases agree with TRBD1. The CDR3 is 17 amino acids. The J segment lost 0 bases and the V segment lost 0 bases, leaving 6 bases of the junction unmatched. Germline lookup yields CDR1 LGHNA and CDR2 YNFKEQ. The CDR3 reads CASSQDSGQASTDTQYF. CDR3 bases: TGTGCCAGCAGCCAAGATTCAGGACAGGCTAGCACAGATACGCAGTATTTT.

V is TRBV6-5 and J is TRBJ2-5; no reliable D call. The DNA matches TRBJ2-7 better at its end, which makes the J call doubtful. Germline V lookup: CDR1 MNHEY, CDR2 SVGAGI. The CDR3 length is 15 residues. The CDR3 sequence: CASSLTPRASYEQYF. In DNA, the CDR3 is TGTGCCAGCAGCCTCACTCCGAGAGCCTCCTACGAGCAGTACTTC.

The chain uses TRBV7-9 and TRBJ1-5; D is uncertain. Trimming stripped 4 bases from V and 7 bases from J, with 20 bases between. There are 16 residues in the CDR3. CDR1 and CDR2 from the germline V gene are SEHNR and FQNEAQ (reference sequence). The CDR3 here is CASSSRGAGLGQPQHF. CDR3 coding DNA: TGTGCCAGCAGCTCCCGAGGAGCGGGGTTGGGACAGCCCCAGCATTTT.

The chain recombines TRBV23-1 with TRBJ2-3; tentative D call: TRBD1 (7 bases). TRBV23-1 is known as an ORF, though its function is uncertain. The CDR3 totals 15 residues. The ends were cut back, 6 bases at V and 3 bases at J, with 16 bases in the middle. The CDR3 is CASRTDRDFTDTQYF. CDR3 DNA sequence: TGCGCCAGCAGGACCGACAGGGACTTTACAGATACGCAGTATTTT.

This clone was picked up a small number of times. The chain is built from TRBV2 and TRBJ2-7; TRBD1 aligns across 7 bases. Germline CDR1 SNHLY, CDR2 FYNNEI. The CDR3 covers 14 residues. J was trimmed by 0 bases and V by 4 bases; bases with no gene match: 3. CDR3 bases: TGTGCCAGCAGTGCAGGGGACAGCTCCTACGAGCAGTACTTC. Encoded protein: CASSAGDSSYEQYF.

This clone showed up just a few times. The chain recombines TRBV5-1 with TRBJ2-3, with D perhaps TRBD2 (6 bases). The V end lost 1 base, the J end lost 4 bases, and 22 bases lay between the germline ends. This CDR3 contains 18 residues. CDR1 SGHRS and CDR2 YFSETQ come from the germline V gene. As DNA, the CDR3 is TGCGCCAGCAGCTTGAAGGAACGATGGAGGGTGGGAGCAGATACGCAGTATTTT. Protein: CASSLKERWRVGADTQYF.

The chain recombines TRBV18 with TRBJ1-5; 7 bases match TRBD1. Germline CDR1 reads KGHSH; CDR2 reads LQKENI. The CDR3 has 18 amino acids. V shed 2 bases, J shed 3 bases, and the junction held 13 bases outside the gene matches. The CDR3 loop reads CASSPWSTGEEYNQPQHF. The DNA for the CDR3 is TGTGCCAGCTCACCATGGAGTACAGGGGAAGAGTACAATCAGCCCCAGCATTTT.

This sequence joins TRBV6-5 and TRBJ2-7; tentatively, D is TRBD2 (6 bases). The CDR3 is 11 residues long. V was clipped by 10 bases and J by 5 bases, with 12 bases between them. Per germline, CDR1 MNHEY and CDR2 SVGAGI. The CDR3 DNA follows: TGTGCCACCATTCGGGGGAACGAGCAGTACTTC. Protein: CATIRGNEQYF.

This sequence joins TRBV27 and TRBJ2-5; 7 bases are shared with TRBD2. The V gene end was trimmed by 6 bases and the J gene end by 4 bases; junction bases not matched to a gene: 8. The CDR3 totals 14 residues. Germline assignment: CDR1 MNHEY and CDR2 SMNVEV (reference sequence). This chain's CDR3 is CASSPLAEAETQYF. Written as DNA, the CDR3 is TGTGCCAGCAGCCCCCTAGCGGAGGCAGAGACCCAGTACTTC.

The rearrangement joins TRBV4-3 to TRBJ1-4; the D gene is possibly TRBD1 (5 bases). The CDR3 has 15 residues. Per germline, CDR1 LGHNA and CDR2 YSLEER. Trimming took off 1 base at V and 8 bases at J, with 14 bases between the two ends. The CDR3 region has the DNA TGCGCCAGCAGCCAAGCGTGGGGGGTAGGAGAAAAACTGTTTTTT. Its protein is CASSQAWGVGEKLFF.

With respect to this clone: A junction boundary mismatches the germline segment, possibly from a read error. The CDR3 here is CSSTQAPLTGNPEAFF. The CDR3, as DNA: TGTTCCAGCACCCAAGCCCCCCTTACAGGTAACCCTGAAGCTTTCTTT. The gene calls are TRBV7-9 and TRBJ1-1; D perhaps matches TRBD1 (5 bases). Germline assignment: CDR1 SEHNR and CDR2 FQNEAQ (reference sequence). This CDR3 is 16 amino acids long. The full variable domain, rest sourced from reference TRBV7-9 and TRBJ1-1, is DTGVSQNPRHKITKRGQNVTFRCDPISEHNRLYWYRQTLGQGPEFLTYFQNEAQLEKSRLLSDRFSAERPKGSFSTLEIQRTEQGDSAMYLCSSTQAPLTGNPEAFFGQGTRLTVV.

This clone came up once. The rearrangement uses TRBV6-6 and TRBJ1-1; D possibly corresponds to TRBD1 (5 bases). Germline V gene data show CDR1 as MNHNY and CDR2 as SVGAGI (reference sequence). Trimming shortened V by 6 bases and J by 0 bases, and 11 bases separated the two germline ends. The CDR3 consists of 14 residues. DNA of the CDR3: TGTGCCAGCAGCGCGGGACGGCTGAACACTGAAGCTTTCTTT. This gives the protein CASSAGRLNTEAFF.

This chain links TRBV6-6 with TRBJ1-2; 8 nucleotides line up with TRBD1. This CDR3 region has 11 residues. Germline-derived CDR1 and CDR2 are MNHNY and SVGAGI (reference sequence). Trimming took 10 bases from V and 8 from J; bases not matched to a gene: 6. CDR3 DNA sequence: TGTGCCACCGGACAGGGCGAAGGCTACACCTTC. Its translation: CATGQGEGYTF.

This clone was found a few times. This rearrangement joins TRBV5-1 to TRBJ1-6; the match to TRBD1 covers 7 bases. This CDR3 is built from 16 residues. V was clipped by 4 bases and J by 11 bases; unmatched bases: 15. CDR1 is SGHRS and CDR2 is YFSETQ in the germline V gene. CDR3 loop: CASSPAPGTAAPPLHF. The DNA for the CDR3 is TGCGCCAGCAGCCCCGCGCCGGGGACAGCAGCTCCACCCCTCCACTTT. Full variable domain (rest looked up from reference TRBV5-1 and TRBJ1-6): KAGVTQTPRYLIKTRGQQVTLSCSPISGHRSVSWYQQTPGQGLQFLFEYFSETQRNKGNFPGRFSGRQFSNSRSEMNVSTLELGDSALYLCASSPAPGTAAPPLHFGNGTRLTVT.

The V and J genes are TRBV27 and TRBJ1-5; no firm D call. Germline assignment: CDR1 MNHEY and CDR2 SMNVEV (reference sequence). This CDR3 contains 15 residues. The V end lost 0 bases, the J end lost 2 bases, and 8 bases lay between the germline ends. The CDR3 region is CASSLSSGGNQPQHF. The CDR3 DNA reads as TGTGCCAGCAGTTTATCGTCCGGGGGCAATCAGCCCCAGCATTTT.

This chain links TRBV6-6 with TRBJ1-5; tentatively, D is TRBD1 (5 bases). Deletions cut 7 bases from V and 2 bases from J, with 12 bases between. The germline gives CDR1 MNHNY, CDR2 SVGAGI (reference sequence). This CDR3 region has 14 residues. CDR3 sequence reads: CASTAGGGNQPQHF. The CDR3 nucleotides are TGTGCCAGCACCGCCGGGGGTGGCAATCAGCCCCAGCATTTT.

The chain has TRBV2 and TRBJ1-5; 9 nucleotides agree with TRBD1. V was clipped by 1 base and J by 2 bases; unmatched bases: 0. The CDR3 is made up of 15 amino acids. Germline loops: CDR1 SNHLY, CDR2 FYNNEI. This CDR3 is CASSEDRGRNQPQHF. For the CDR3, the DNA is TGTGCCAGCAGTGAAGACAGGGGGCGCAATCAGCCCCAGCATTTT.

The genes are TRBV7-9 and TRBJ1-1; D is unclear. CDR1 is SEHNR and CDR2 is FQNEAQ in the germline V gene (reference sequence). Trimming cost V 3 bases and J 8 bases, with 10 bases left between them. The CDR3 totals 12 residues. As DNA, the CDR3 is TGTGCCAGCAGCTTCACCCGCGCGGAAGCTTTCTTT. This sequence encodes CASSFTRAEAFF. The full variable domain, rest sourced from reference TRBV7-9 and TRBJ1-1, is DTGVSQNPRHKITKRGQNVTFRCDPISEHNRLYWYRQTLGQGPEFLTYFQNEAQLEKSRLLSDRFSAERPKGSFSTLEIQRTEQGDSAMYLCASSFTRAEAFFGQGTRLTVV.

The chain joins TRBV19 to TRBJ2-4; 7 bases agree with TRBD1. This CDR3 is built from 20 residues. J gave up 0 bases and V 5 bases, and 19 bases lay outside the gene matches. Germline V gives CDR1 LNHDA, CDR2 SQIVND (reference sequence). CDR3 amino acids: CASSPITGTDNFLAKNIQYF. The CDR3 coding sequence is TGTGCCAGTAGTCCAATAACCGGGACAGACAATTTTCTAGCCAAAAACATTCAGTACTTC.